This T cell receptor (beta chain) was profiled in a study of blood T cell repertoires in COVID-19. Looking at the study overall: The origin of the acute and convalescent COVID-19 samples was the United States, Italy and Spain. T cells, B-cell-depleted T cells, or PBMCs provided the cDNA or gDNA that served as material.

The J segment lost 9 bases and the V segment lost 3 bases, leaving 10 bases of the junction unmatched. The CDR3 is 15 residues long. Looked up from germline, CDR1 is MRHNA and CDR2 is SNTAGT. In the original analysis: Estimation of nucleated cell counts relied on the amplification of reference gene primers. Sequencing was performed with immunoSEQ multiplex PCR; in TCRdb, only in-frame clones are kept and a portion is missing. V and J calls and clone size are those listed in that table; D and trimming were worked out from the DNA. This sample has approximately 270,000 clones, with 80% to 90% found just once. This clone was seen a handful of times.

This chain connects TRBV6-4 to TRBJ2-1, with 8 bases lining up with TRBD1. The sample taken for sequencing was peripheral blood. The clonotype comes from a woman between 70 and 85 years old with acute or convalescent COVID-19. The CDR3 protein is CASSDMTGEFSEQFF. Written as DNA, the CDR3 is TGTGCCAGCAGTGATATGACAGGGGAGTTTAGTGAGCAGTTCTTC.